Listed below are T cell receptor beta chains from one sample, sequenced in a study of T cells in Graves' hyperthyroidism and ophthalmopathy. Via MiXCR, TCRdb re-called the multiplex PCR reads, giving one row per CDR3 protein. The repertoire holds fewer than 850,000 distinct CDR3 sequences, with 15% to 20% as singletons. The sequencing sample was made of blood. The receptor source for this set is a man aged 50 to 59 with Graves' hyperthyroidism. Both conserved end residues are part of each CDR3. A D gene is named only where the DNA matches it firmly. Part of the rows lack a size; the others show once, few, many or a class for expanded clones.

d_gene: TRBD2; abundance: many; v_gene: TRBV5-1; j_gene: TRBJ2-1; CDR3nt: TGCGCCAGCAGCTTGGCAGCGGGGAATGAGCAGTTCTTC; CDR3aa: CASSLAAGNEQFF
d_gene: NA; abundance: NA; v_gene: TRBV19; j_gene: TRBJ1-5; CDR3nt: TGTGCCAGTAGTATATACCTTCAGCCCCAGCATTTT; CDR3aa: CASSIYLQPQHF
d_gene: TRBD1; abundance: many; v_gene: TRBV28; j_gene: TRBJ1-5; CDR3nt: TGTGCCAGCAGTTCAGGACAGGTTTCGCTCGGAGGTCAGCCCCAGCATTTT; CDR3aa: CASSSGQVSLGGQPQHF
d_gene: NA; abundance: many; v_gene: TRBV11-2; j_gene: TRBJ1-1; CDR3nt: TGTGCCAGCAGCTTAAGGGGGACCGAGAACACTGAAGCTTTCTTT; CDR3aa: CASSLRGTENTEAFF
d_gene: NA; abundance: many; v_gene: TRBV30; j_gene: TRBJ2-1; CDR3nt: TGTGCCTGGAGGGGCGGGGCAACCTACAATGAGCAGTTCTTC; CDR3aa: CAWRGGATYNEQFF
d_gene: NA; abundance: many; v_gene: TRBV7-8; j_gene: TRBJ1-1; CDR3nt: TGTGCCAGCAGCTTATCTTCAAGGGATAAAGCTGAAGCTTTCTTT; CDR3aa: CASSLSSRDKAEAFF
d_gene: NA; abundance: many; v_gene: TRBV3-1; j_gene: TRBJ2-3; CDR3nt: TGTGCCAGCAGCCATCCGGGGGCCCTAACAGATACGCAGTATTTT; CDR3aa: CASSHPGALTDTQYF
d_gene: TRBD1; abundance: NA; v_gene: TRBV7-3; j_gene: TRBJ2-7; CDR3nt: TGTGCCAGCAGCTTGCTGGGACAGATCTACGAGCAGTACTTC; CDR3aa: CASSLLGQIYEQYF
d_gene: NA; abundance: NA; v_gene: TRBV4-1; j_gene: TRBJ2-7; CDR3nt: TGCGCCAGCAGCCAAGATGAGGGGACCGAGCAGTACTTC; CDR3aa: CASSQDEGTEQYF
d_gene: TRBD2; abundance: NA; v_gene: TRBV24-1; j_gene: TRBJ2-3; CDR3nt: TGTGCCACCAGTGATCCGGGGTCCAGCGGGAGAACGGCAGATACGCAGTATTTT; CDR3aa: CATSDPGSSGRTADTQYF
d_gene: TRBD2; abundance: few; v_gene: TRBV7-3; j_gene: TRBJ2-1; CDR3nt: TGTGCCAGCAGCTGGGGTAGCGGGAACGCCTATGAGCAGTTCTTC; CDR3aa: CASSWGSGNAYEQFF
d_gene: NA; abundance: few; v_gene: TRBV10-3; j_gene: TRBJ2-7; CDR3nt: TGTGCCATCAGTGAGGAGGAAGTGCAGGGCTACGAGCAGTACTTC; CDR3aa: CAISEEEVQGYEQYF
d_gene: TRBD2; abundance: many; v_gene: TRBV7-9; j_gene: TRBJ2-7; CDR3nt: TGTGCCAGCAGTAAAGGACTAGCGGGACCCTGGGGCGAGCAGTACTTC; CDR3aa: CASSKGLAGPWGEQYF
d_gene: NA; abundance: few; v_gene: TRBV25-1; j_gene: TRBJ2-2; CDR3nt: TGTGCCAGCAGTGGACCCCGAGTCGAGTACTCGAACACCGGGGAGCTGTTTTTT; CDR3aa: CASSGPRVEYSNTGELFF
d_gene: TRBD1; abundance: NA; v_gene: TRBV24-1; j_gene: TRBJ2-1; CDR3nt: TGTGCCACCAGTGAACTGGGACAGGGGGCAATAAATGAGCAGTTCTTC; CDR3aa: CATSELGQGAINEQFF
d_gene: NA; abundance: few; v_gene: TRBV12-3/TRBV12-4; j_gene: TRBJ2-3; CDR3nt: TGTGCCAGCAGTTTAGGACTAGTGGGCACTGATACGCAGTATTTT; CDR3aa: CASSLGLVGTDTQYF
d_gene: TRBD2; abundance: few; v_gene: TRBV11-3; j_gene: TRBJ2-1; CDR3nt: TGTGCCAGCAGCTCAAGGGGAAAAGCGGGAGGGTCCTACAATGAGCAGTTCTTC; CDR3aa: CASSSRGKAGGSYNEQFF
d_gene: NA; abundance: NA; v_gene: TRBV13; j_gene: TRBJ2-7; CDR3nt: TGTGCCAGCAGCTTTGGGCCGGGACCAGCGGTCGACGAGCAGTACTTC; CDR3aa: CASSFGPGPAVDEQYF
d_gene: TRBD2; abundance: many; v_gene: TRBV3-1; j_gene: TRBJ2-7; CDR3nt: TGTGCCAGCAGCCCGGGGACTAGCGGGAGGTTCTACGAGCAGTACTTC; CDR3aa: CASSPGTSGRFYEQYF
d_gene: NA; abundance: many; v_gene: TRBV7-9; j_gene: TRBJ2-3; CDR3nt: TGTGCCAGCAGCTTAGGGTTCGGGACCGGCACAGATACGCAGTATTTT; CDR3aa: CASSLGFGTGTDTQYF
d_gene: TRBD2; abundance: NA; v_gene: TRBV7-8; j_gene: TRBJ2-5; CDR3nt: TGTGCCAGCAGCCACCCGACCGGGACTAGGGGAGAGACCCAGTACTTC; CDR3aa: CASSHPTGTRGETQYF
d_gene: NA; abundance: many; v_gene: TRBV5-1; j_gene: TRBJ2-2; CDR3nt: TGCGCCAGCACAATTAACACCGGGGAGCTGTTTTTT; CDR3aa: CASTINTGELFF
d_gene: NA; abundance: NA; v_gene: TRBV4-3; j_gene: TRBJ2-3; CDR3nt: TGCGCCAGCAGCCAAGCATATTTAGCTCCCCTGTTGGGTACGCAGTATTTT; CDR3aa: CASSQAYLAPLLGTQYF
d_gene: TRBD1; abundance: NA; v_gene: TRBV19; j_gene: TRBJ2-5; CDR3nt: TGTGCCAGTAGTATGGGTTCCGGGACAGGGGTGACCCAGTACTTC; CDR3aa: CASSMGSGTGVTQYF
d_gene: TRBD2; abundance: many; v_gene: TRBV3-1; j_gene: TRBJ2-1; CDR3nt: TGTGCCAGCAGACCCGGGACTAGCGACTACAATGAGCAGTTCTTC; CDR3aa: CASRPGTSDYNEQFF
d_gene: NA; abundance: few; v_gene: TRBV12-3/TRBV12-4; j_gene: TRBJ2-3; CDR3nt: TGTGCCAGCAGTTTGAGATGGGATACGCAGTATTTT; CDR3aa: CASSLRWDTQYF
d_gene: NA; abundance: few; v_gene: TRBV5-1; j_gene: TRBJ1-6; CDR3nt: TGCGCCAGCAGCTTGGCCGAGGATTCACCCCTCCACTTT; CDR3aa: CASSLAEDSPLHF
d_gene: NA; abundance: NA; v_gene: TRBV5-1; j_gene: TRBJ2-4; CDR3nt: TGCGCCAGCAGCTTGTTAACAGGCGCAACCGAGGTTCAGTACTTC; CDR3aa: CASSLLTGATEVQYF
d_gene: NA; abundance: few; v_gene: TRBV6-1; j_gene: TRBJ1-1; CDR3nt: TGTGCCAGCAGTGACCCTCAGGGTTGGAACACTGAAGCTTTCTTT; CDR3aa: CASSDPQGWNTEAFF
d_gene: NA; abundance: few; v_gene: TRBV3-1; j_gene: TRBJ2-3; CDR3nt: TGTGCCAGCAGCCAAGTAGCCAGGGGGGTTACGCAGTATTTT; CDR3aa: CASSQVARGVTQYF
d_gene: NA; abundance: many; v_gene: TRBV6-6; j_gene: TRBJ2-1; CDR3nt: TGTGCCAGCAGTTACATGGGTGAGCAGTTCTTC; CDR3aa: CASSYMGEQFF
d_gene: TRBD2; abundance: NA; v_gene: TRBV25-1; j_gene: TRBJ2-2; CDR3nt: TGTGCCAGCAGTGAGGTGGCTAGCGGGTTCACCGGGGAGCTGTTTTTT; CDR3aa: CASSEVASGFTGELFF
d_gene: TRBD1; abundance: NA; v_gene: TRBV7-2; j_gene: TRBJ1-1; CDR3nt: TGTGCCAGCACCTCGGGACAGGGAAGAACTGAAGCTTTCTTT; CDR3aa: CASTSGQGRTEAFF
d_gene: NA; abundance: NA; v_gene: TRBV5-6; j_gene: TRBJ2-1; CDR3nt: TGTGCCAGCAGCCCTTCAGCGGCCTACAATGAGCAGTTCTTC; CDR3aa: CASSPSAAYNEQFF
d_gene: NA; abundance: many; v_gene: TRBV6-1; j_gene: TRBJ1-5; CDR3nt: TGTGCCAGCAGTGAAGGACAGGTTAGGAGCAATCAGCCCCAGCATTTT; CDR3aa: CASSEGQVRSNQPQHF
d_gene: NA; abundance: few; v_gene: TRBV2; j_gene: TRBJ2-2; CDR3nt: TGTGCCAGCAGTGAATTGCAGACGAACACCGGGGAGCTGTTTTTT; CDR3aa: CASSELQTNTGELFF
d_gene: NA; abundance: NA; v_gene: TRBV6-1; j_gene: TRBJ2-7; CDR3nt: TGTGCCAGCAGTGACCCTCCGGTGGGGTTTGCCCTGGACGAGCAGTACTTC; CDR3aa: CASSDPPVGFALDEQYF
d_gene: NA; abundance: many; v_gene: TRBV11-1; j_gene: TRBJ2-5; CDR3nt: TGTGCCAGCAGCTTAAGTTTGGTGGCGGAGACCCAGTACTTC; CDR3aa: CASSLSLVAETQYF
d_gene: NA; abundance: NA; v_gene: TRBV5-1; j_gene: TRBJ1-1; CDR3nt: TGCGCCAGCAGCTTTGAAGAAGATCTTGAAGCTTTCTTT; CDR3aa: CASSFEEDLEAFF
d_gene: TRBD2; abundance: many; v_gene: TRBV20-1; j_gene: TRBJ2-7; CDR3nt: TGCAGTGCTCCAAGCGGGAGTCACTCGTACGAGCAGTACTTC; CDR3aa: CSAPSGSHSYEQYF
d_gene: NA; abundance: many; v_gene: TRBV20-1; j_gene: TRBJ2-3; CDR3nt: TGCAGTGCTAGACAGTCTTCTAGCACAGATACGCAGTATTTT; CDR3aa: CSARQSSSTDTQYF
d_gene: TRBD2; abundance: many; v_gene: TRBV2; j_gene: TRBJ2-3; CDR3nt: TGTGCCAGCAGTGAGAGGGCGGGAGCCGGAGATACGCAGTATTTT; CDR3aa: CASSERAGAGDTQYF
d_gene: TRBD1; abundance: NA; v_gene: TRBV6-5; j_gene: TRBJ2-7; CDR3nt: TGTGCCAGCAGTTACGCCGACAGGGTCACCTACGAGCAGTACTTC; CDR3aa: CASSYADRVTYEQYF
d_gene: NA; abundance: many; v_gene: TRBV27; j_gene: TRBJ2-2; CDR3nt: TGTGCCAGCAGTTTATCTTGGGCCGGGGAGCTGTTTTTT; CDR3aa: CASSLSWAGELFF
d_gene: TRBD2; abundance: many; v_gene: TRBV7-3; j_gene: TRBJ2-5; CDR3nt: TGTGCCAGCAGTTTGGGACTAGCGGGAGGAATGGAGACCCAGTACTTC; CDR3aa: CASSLGLAGGMETQYF
d_gene: TRBD1; abundance: few; v_gene: TRBV5-1; j_gene: TRBJ1-1; CDR3nt: TGCGCCAGCAGCGAAGGACAGGGGGCGAACCCAGTGGCTTTCTTT; CDR3aa: CASSEGQGANPVAFF
d_gene: TRBD2; abundance: NA; v_gene: TRBV10-2; j_gene: TRBJ2-1; CDR3nt: TGCGCCAGCAGCTTGACTAGCGGGGTTGAGGAGCAGTTCTTC; CDR3aa: CASSLTSGVEEQFF
d_gene: TRBD1; abundance: few; v_gene: TRBV28; j_gene: TRBJ2-2; CDR3nt: TGTGCCAGCAGTTTGCTAATGGGACAGACGGGTACCGGGGAGCTGTTTTTT; CDR3aa: CASSLLMGQTGTGELFF
d_gene: NA; abundance: NA; v_gene: TRBV7-9; j_gene: TRBJ1-2; CDR3nt: TGTGCCAGCAGCATCCAGGGGCGAACGTATGGCTACACCTTC; CDR3aa: CASSIQGRTYGYTF
d_gene: NA; abundance: many; v_gene: TRBV27; j_gene: TRBJ2-3; CDR3nt: TGTGCCAGCAGCCCAGGGACAAGTCAACCAGATACGCAGTATTTT; CDR3aa: CASSPGTSQPDTQYF
d_gene: NA; abundance: NA; v_gene: TRBV28; j_gene: TRBJ2-1; CDR3nt: TGTGCCAGCACTCGCCCGGCTAGCGCCATCAATGAGCAGTTCTTC; CDR3aa: CASTRPASAINEQFF
d_gene: NA; abundance: many; v_gene: TRBV7-9; j_gene: TRBJ2-5; CDR3nt: TGTGCCAGCAGCTTATCGGTCACCCAAGAGACCCAGTACTTC; CDR3aa: CASSLSVTQETQYF
d_gene: TRBD1; abundance: many; v_gene: TRBV12-3/TRBV12-4; j_gene: TRBJ1-4; CDR3nt: TGTGCCAGCAGGCTACAGGGGCCTAATGAAAAACTGTTTTTT; CDR3aa: CASRLQGPNEKLFF
d_gene: TRBD2; abundance: many; v_gene: TRBV20-1; j_gene: TRBJ2-7; CDR3nt: TGCAGTGCTAGAGATAGTAGCGGGAGGGCCTACGAGCAGTACTTC; CDR3aa: CSARDSSGRAYEQYF
d_gene: NA; abundance: few; v_gene: TRBV2; j_gene: TRBJ2-3; CDR3nt: TGTGCCGGCAGGTCGTCACGAGGCACAGATACGCAGTATTTT; CDR3aa: CAGRSSRGTDTQYF
d_gene: NA; abundance: many; v_gene: TRBV6-2/TRBV6-3; j_gene: TRBJ2-7; CDR3nt: TGTGCCAGCAGTTACTCAGCCGACAGGCTCTCCTACGAGCAGTACTTC; CDR3aa: CASSYSADRLSYEQYF
d_gene: NA; abundance: NA; v_gene: TRBV5-8; j_gene: TRBJ2-3; CDR3nt: TGTGCCAGCAGCCTTCCGGGGAACCCGACGCAGTATTTT; CDR3aa: CASSLPGNPTQYF
d_gene: NA; abundance: few; v_gene: TRBV9; j_gene: TRBJ2-1; CDR3nt: TGTGCCAGCAGTACACCGACAGGCTACAATGAGCAGTTCTTC; CDR3aa: CASSTPTGYNEQFF
d_gene: NA; abundance: many; v_gene: TRBV18; j_gene: TRBJ2-3; CDR3nt: TGTGCCAGCTCACCAGGCTCGTCGGATACGCAGTATTTT; CDR3aa: CASSPGSSDTQYF
d_gene: TRBD1; abundance: NA; v_gene: TRBV5-1; j_gene: TRBJ2-2; CDR3nt: TGCGCCAGCAGACCGGACAGGGCCCATGTTAGTTGGGATGGGGAGCTGTTTTTT; CDR3aa: CASRPDRAHVSWDGELFF